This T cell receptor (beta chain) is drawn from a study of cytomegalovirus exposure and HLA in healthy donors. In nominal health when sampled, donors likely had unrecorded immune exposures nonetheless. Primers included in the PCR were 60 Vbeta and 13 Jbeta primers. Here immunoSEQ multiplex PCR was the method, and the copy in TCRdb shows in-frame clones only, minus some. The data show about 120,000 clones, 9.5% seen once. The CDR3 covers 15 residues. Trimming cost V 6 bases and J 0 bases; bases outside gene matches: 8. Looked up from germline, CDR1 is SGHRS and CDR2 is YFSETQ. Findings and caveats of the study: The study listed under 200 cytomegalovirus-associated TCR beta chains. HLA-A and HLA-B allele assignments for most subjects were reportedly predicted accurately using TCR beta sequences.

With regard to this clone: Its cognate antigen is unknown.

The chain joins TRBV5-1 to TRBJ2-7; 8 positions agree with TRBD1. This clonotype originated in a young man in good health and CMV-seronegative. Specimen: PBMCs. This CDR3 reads CASTKGQGSSYEQYF. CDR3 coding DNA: TGCGCCAGCACCAAAGGACAGGGCAGCTCCTACGAGCAGTACTTC.